This T cell receptor (beta chain) was captured in a study of T cell responses to AZD1222 COVID-19 vaccine. The table came from immunoSEQ multiplex PCR; TCRdb's copy has only in-frame clones and leaves some out. This table holds around 140,000 clones, 70% to 90% found once. Trimming removed 3 bases at V and 6 bases at J, with 9 bases between. The germline V gene encodes CDR1 SGHRS and CDR2 YFSETQ. This CDR3 comprises 13 residues. General study points: Repertoire sampling was restricted to post-peak T cell response timepoints.

In the case of this clone: Its target is unknown.

Sequencing used peripheral blood, obtained on day 0 of AZD1222 vaccination. V is TRBV5-1 and J is TRBJ1-4; D possibly corresponds to TRBD1 (5 bases). The source of this sequence is an adult in good health. The CDR3 is CASSWGDDEKLFF. The CDR3 DNA follows: TGCGCCAGCAGCTGGGGGGATGATGAAAAACTGTTTTTT. Full variable domain (outside the CDR3, taken from reference TRBV5-1 and TRBJ1-4): KAGVTQTPRYLIKTRGQQVTLSCSPISGHRSVSWYQQTPGQGLQFLFEYFSETQRNKGNFPGRFSGRQFSNSRSEMNVSTLELGDSALYLCASSWGDDEKLFFGSGTQLSVL.